The rows below give T cell receptor beta chains drawn from one sample of a study of a mutant IDH1 vaccine in newly diagnosed glioma. No antigen is known for these receptors. TCRdb's copy holds only in-frame clones and misses some; the assay was immunoSEQ multiplex PCR. Of fewer than 75,000 clones in the sample, about four fifths were seen once. The sequencing used PBMCs, collected from a glioma patient whose treatment included an IDH1 peptide vaccine. These receptors came from a woman aged 50 to 60 with glioma. Both conserved end residues are part of each CDR3. The order of the fields is clone size, V gene, CDR3 length, J gene, D gene, CDR3 protein, CDR3 DNA. D genes are given only for firm matches. Part of the rows lack a size; the others show once, few, many or a class for expanded clones.

.,TRBV7-2,13,TRBJ1-1,.,CASTRPTNTEAFF,TGTGCCAGCACCCGCCCAACGAACACTGAAGCTTTCTTT
.,TRBV6-1,14,TRBJ2-7,TRBD1,CASSEFGQGGEQYF,TGTGCCAGCAGTGAGTTTGGACAGGGGGGTGAGCAGTACTTC
.,TRBV29-1,13,TRBJ2-1,.,CSIQVNSYNEQFF,TGCAGCATTCAGGTAAACTCCTACAATGAGCAGTTCTTC
.,TRBV4-3,19,TRBJ1-4,.,CASSQDYTHGGAPYEKLFF,TGCGCCAGCAGCCAAGATTATACCCACGGAGGGGCCCCATACGAAAAACTGTTTTTT
.,TRBV6-5,14,TRBJ2-7,.,CASSYHRLSYEQYF,TGTGCCAGCAGTTACCACAGACTCTCCTACGAGCAGTACTTC
few,TRBV5-4,12,TRBJ1-1,TRBD1,CASSLETGEAFF,TGTGCCAGCAGCTTGGAGACAGGGGAGGCTTTCTTT
.,TRBV4-1,20,TRBJ2-6,TRBD2,CASSQVMSRGRVSGANVLTF,TGCGCCAGCAGCCAAGTTATGTCGAGAGGGAGGGTCTCTGGGGCCAACGTCCTGACTTTC
.,TRBV7-9,14,TRBJ1-1,.,CASNKNQGGTEAFF,TGTGCCAGCAACAAAAACCAGGGAGGGACTGAAGCTTTCTTT
.,TRBV6-6,13,TRBJ2-7,.,CASSPGTASKADF,TGTGCCAGCAGTCCAGGGACGGCGTCGAAGGCGGACTTC
.,TRBV25-1,14,TRBJ1-4,.,CASGPITGLEKLFF,TGTGCCAGCGGCCCGATCACAGGGTTGGAAAAACTGTTTTTT
.,TRBV15,16,TRBJ2-2,TRBD2,CATLKGGGVDTGELFF,TGTGCCACTTTGAAAGGCGGGGGGGTTGACACCGGGGAGCTGTTTTTT
.,TRBV5-1,16,TRBJ2-3,TRBD2,CASKGTHSGGTDTQYF,TGCGCCAGCAAGGGGACCCATAGCGGGGGCACAGATACGCAGTATTTT
.,TRBV4-1,14,TRBJ1-2,.,CASSQGTDGYGYTF,TGCGCCAGCAGCCAAGGGACAGACGGCTATGGCTACACCTTC
.,TRBV4-1,14,TRBJ1-2,.,CASSQETALYGYTF,TGCGCCAGCAGCCAAGAAACAGCTCTCTATGGCTACACCTTC
.,TRBV5-4,13,TRBJ1-2,.,CASRPDGFYGYTF,TGTGCCAGCAGGCCCGACGGGTTCTATGGCTACACCTTC
.,TRBV6-4,11,TRBJ2-7,.,CASSDPYEQYF,TGTGCCAGCAGTGACCCCTACGAGCAGTACTTC
.,TRBV5-4,15,TRBJ2-7,TRBD2,CASSSPGLAEGEQYF,TGTGCCAGCAGCTCGCCAGGACTAGCGGAAGGTGAGCAGTACTTC
.,TRBV5-1,16,TRBJ1-5,.,CASSPGGQYSNQPQHF,TGCGCCAGCAGCCCCGGAGGTCAGTATAGCAATCAGCCCCAGCATTTT
.,TRBV27,15,TRBJ2-7,.,CASRPLGGTSYEQYF,TGTGCCAGCAGGCCCTTGGGGGGAACCTCCTACGAGCAGTACTTC
.,TRBV11-3,18,TRBJ1-5,TRBD1,CASSLGARGTGVDQPQHF,TGTGCCAGCAGCTTAGGAGCGAGGGGGACAGGGGTAGATCAGCCCCAGCATTTT
once,TRBV27,13,TRBJ2-1,.,CASSSGGQDEQFF,TGTGCCAGCAGTTCGGGGGGCCAGGATGAGCAGTTCTTC
.,TRBV29-1,13,TRBJ1-2,.,CSARDTGPYGYTF,TGCAGCGCCCGGGACACCGGTCCTTATGGCTACACCTTC
.,TRBV5-6,16,TRBJ2-5,.,CASSLDGTSEWGEQYF,TGTGCCAGCAGCTTGGATGGGACATCGGAATGGGGGGAGCAGTACTTC
few,TRBV27,13,TRBJ1-2,.,CASSLQGGHGYTF,TGTGCCAGCAGCCTACAGGGTGGGCATGGCTACACCTTC
.,TRBV15,17,TRBJ2-3,TRBD2,CATSRDMAGGSTDTQYF,TGTGCCACCAGCAGAGATATGGCGGGGGGGAGCACAGATACGCAGTATTTT
.,TRBV14,13,TRBJ2-3,.,CASSQDLGDTQYF,TGTGCCAGCAGCCAAGATCTAGGGGATACGCAGTATTTT
.,TRBV14,14,TRBJ2-2,.,CASSPRLHTGELFF,TGTGCCAGCAGCCCCCGCCTGCACACCGGGGAGCTGTTTTTT
.,TRBV6-5,14,TRBJ1-2,.,CASSRTIANYGYTF,TGTGCCAGCAGTCGGACAATCGCTAACTATGGCTACACCTTC
.,TRBV2,15,TRBJ1-5,.,CASTGVVESNQPQHF,TGTGCCAGCACGGGGGTCGTAGAAAGCAATCAGCCCCAGCATTTT
.,TRBV30,15,TRBJ2-7,.,CAPGGGGGEHYEQYF,TGTGCCCCTGGAGGGGGCGGGGGAGAACACTACGAGCAGTACTTC
once,TRBV7-2,14,TRBJ2-1,.,CASSLERGYNEQFF,TGTGCCAGCAGCTTAGAGAGGGGGTACAATGAGCAGTTCTTC
.,TRBV30,13,TRBJ1-1,.,CAWGLLLNTEAFF,TGTGCCTGGGGACTATTATTGAACACTGAAGCTTTCTTT
.,TRBV5-1,14,TRBJ1-5,.,CASSLTGQDQPQHF,TGCGCCAGCAGCTTGACAGGACAAGATCAGCCCCAGCATTTT
.,TRBV6-6,14,TRBJ1-1,TRBD1,CASSYGQGSTEAFF,TGTGCCAGCAGTTATGGACAGGGAAGCACTGAAGCTTTCTTT
.,TRBV28,16,TRBJ1-1,.,CASSPRRGKGVTEAFF,TGTGCCAGCAGTCCCCGGCGGGGAAAAGGAGTCACTGAAGCTTTCTTT
.,TRBV30,13,TRBJ2-2,.,CAWTHLYAGELFF,TGTGCCTGGACCCACTTATACGCCGGGGAGCTGTTTTTT
.,TRBV29-1,11,TRBJ1-1,TRBD1,CSVDRGTEAFF,TGCAGCGTGGACAGGGGCACTGAAGCTTTCTTT
.,TRBV7-2,15,TRBJ1-5,TRBD1,CASSSGTGIYQPQHF,TGTGCCAGCAGCTCAGGGACAGGAATTTATCAGCCCCAGCATTTT
once,TRBV25-1,16,TRBJ2-6,.,CASSDGGGAGANVLTF,TGTGCCAGCAGTGATGGAGGGGGCGCTGGGGCCAACGTCCTGACTTTC
few,TRBV7-8,19,TRBJ1-6,TRBD1,CASSLARQGSGSYNSPLHF,TGTGCCAGCAGCTTAGCGAGACAGGGGTCGGGCTCCTATAATTCACCCCTCCACTTT
.,TRBV6-6,14,TRBJ1-2,.,CASTETGRTYGYTF,TGTGCCAGCACCGAAACGGGACGGACCTATGGCTACACCTTC
.,TRBV6-1,16,TRBJ2-6,.,CASSEASAPGANVLTF,TGTGCCAGCAGTGAAGCTTCAGCTCCTGGGGCCAACGTCCTGACTTTC
.,TRBV2,15,TRBJ1-4,TRBD1,CASSDIRGVNEKLFF,TGTGCCAGCAGTGATATCAGGGGGGTTAATGAAAAACTGTTTTTT
.,TRBV11-3,14,TRBJ1-2,.,CASTLGATNYGYTF,TGTGCCAGCACCCTCGGGGCAACAAACTATGGCTACACCTTC
.,TRBV27,14,TRBJ1-1,TRBD1,CASSFTGGRTEAFF,TGTGCCAGCAGTTTTACAGGGGGCAGAACTGAAGCTTTCTTT
.,TRBV2,14,TRBJ2-2,.,CASRKEGWTGELFF,TGTGCCAGCAGAAAGGAGGGTTGGACCGGGGAGCTGTTTTTT
.,TRBV28,17,TRBJ2-7,TRBD2,CASSLEFSGVPSYEQYF,TGTGCCAGCAGTTTAGAGTTTAGCGGGGTCCCCTCCTACGAGCAGTACTTC